The 22 T cell receptor beta chains presented below share a single source sample, sequenced in a study of technical replicates of blood from a few donors. Method: immunoSEQ multiplex PCR; TCRdb's copy keeps in-frame clones and lacks some. The sample yields tens of thousands of clones, roughly 94% seen once. The sample comprised T cells isolated from PBMCs. The receptors were sampled from a human donor in good health.

Here the CDR3 reads CASSQETSGSWTYNEQFF. The CDR3 DNA follows: TGCGCCAGCAGCCAAGAGACTAGCGGGAGTTGGACCTACAATGAGCAGTTCTTC. The chain has TRBV4-3 and TRBJ2-1, with 12 bases lining up with TRBD2. From germline, CDR1 is LGHNA and CDR2 YSLEER. With 0 bases clipped from V and 2 bases from J, the junction kept 5 bases outside the gene matches. This CDR3 has 18 residues.

The chain has TRBV7-2 and TRBJ2-3, with D perhaps TRBD2 (5 bases). In germline, CDR1 is SGHTA, CDR2 FQGNSA. Trimming left V 3 bases short and J 5 bases short, with 18 bases between. The CDR3 length is 16 residues. The CDR3 nucleotides read TGTGCCAGCAGCTTGGAGCGGTGGGCCCGACAAGATACGCAGTATTTT. Protein product: CASSLERWARQDTQYF.

This clone was counted only a few times. V gene TRBV5-1 combines with J gene TRBJ2-1, with 8 bases aligning to TRBD1. Trimming at V came to 0 bases and at J to 4 bases, leaving 0 bases not matched to a gene. In germline, CDR1 is SGHRS, CDR2 YFSETQ. The CDR3 is 14 residues long. CDR3 in DNA: TGCGCCAGCAGCTTGGGACAGGGGTACAATGAGCAGTTCTTC. Protein product: CASSLGQGYNEQFF.

The rearrangement joins TRBV7-9 to TRBJ2-1; D gene unclear. The CDR3 sequence is 16 residues long. V shed 1 base and J shed 0 bases, with 10 bases lying between them. The germline V gene has CDR1 SEHNR and CDR2 FQNEAQ (reference sequence). CDR3 sequence: CASSLGAYSSYNEQFF. The CDR3 DNA is TGTGCCAGCAGCTTAGGTGCATATAGCTCCTACAATGAGCAGTTCTTC.

This clone was recorded once. The CDR3 region is CARSLMRLAGSGEQYF. CDR3 sequence (DNA): TGTGCCAGAAGCCTCATGAGACTAGCGGGATCTGGCGAGCAGTACTTC. This sequence joins TRBV5-3 and TRBJ2-7, with TRBD2 identical over 11 bases. TRBV5-3 is treated as an ORF (open reading frame) with a function not yet certain. Unmatched junction bases numbered 12, after V lost 4 bases and J lost 6 bases. This CDR3 comprises 16 residues.

The chain carries TRBV30 and TRBJ2-3; D ambiguous. The CDR3 extends over 15 amino acids. Per the germline V gene, CDR1 is GTSNPN and CDR2 is SVGIG (reference sequence). The V and J ends lost 0 bases and 0 bases respectively, with 10 bases between them. CDR3 sequence: CAWSVPHKSTDTQYF. The CDR3 nucleotides read TGTGCCTGGAGTGTACCGCACAAGAGCACAGATACGCAGTATTTT.

V usage is TRBV7-9 and J usage is TRBJ2-7, with no clear D. Per germline, CDR1 SEHNR and CDR2 FQNEAQ (reference sequence). The V end was cut by 5 bases, the J end by 6 bases, with 17 bases between. This CDR3 has 14 residues. This CDR3 is CASSPDSTEREQYF. The CDR3 nucleotides read TGTGCCAGCAGCCCCGACTCCACCGAACGCGAGCAGTACTTC.

The CDR3 region has the DNA TGTGCCACCAGCAGAGATGACGGCAGGGTAAGTCGGTTGGACACTGAAGCTTTCTTT. This gives the protein CATSRDDGRVSRLDTEAFF. The V and J genes are TRBV15 and TRBJ1-1, with a tentative D call TRBD1 (5 bases). Trimming pared 0 bases from V and 3 bases from J, leaving 23 bases between. The CDR3 is 19 amino acids. Germline assignment: CDR1 LNHNV and CDR2 YYDKDF (reference sequence). The complete variable domain, with remaining parts taken from reference TRBV15 and TRBJ1-1, reads DAMVIQNPRYQVTQFGKPVTLSCSQTLNHNVMYWYQQKSSQAPKLLFHYYDKDFNNEADTPDNFQSRRPNTSFCFLDIRSPGLGDTAMYLCATSRDDGRVSRLDTEAFFGQGTRLTVV.

The chain links TRBV5-6 to TRBJ1-2; D is unclear. V was shortened by 0 bases and J by 5 bases, with 8 bases between the two germline ends. Per germline, CDR1 SGHDT and CDR2 YYEEEE. CDR3 length: 13 amino acids. In nucleotides, the CDR3 is TGTGCCAGCAGCTTGGACAGTAAATATGGCTACACCTTC. Translated, it gives CASSLDSKYGYTF.

The CDR3 spells CASSMQGAMGGYTF. For the CDR3, the DNA is TGTGCCAGTAGCATGCAGGGGGCGATGGGTGGCTACACCTTC. The V call is TRBV19, the J call TRBJ1-2; the match to TRBD1 covers 8 bases. The CDR3 has 14 residues. J was trimmed by 7 bases and V by 6 bases; bases with no gene match: 10. CDR1 and CDR2 from the germline V gene are LNHDA and SQIVND (reference sequence). Together with reference TRBV19 and TRBJ1-2, the CDR3 gives the full variable domain: DGGITQSPKYLFRKEGQNVTLSCEQNLNHDAMYWYRQDPGQGLRLIYYSQIVNDFQKGDIAEGYSVSREKKESFPLTVTSAQKNPTAFYLCASSMQGAMGGYTFGSGTRLTVV.

J is TRBJ2-2 and V is TRBV7-9, with 8 bases matching TRBD1. The CDR3 is 18 residues long. Germline V gene sequence: CDR1 SEHNR, CDR2 FQNEAQ (reference sequence). After removal of 6 bases from V and 0 bases from J, the junction contained 12 bases not matched to a gene. CDR3 DNA sequence: TGTGCCAGCAGGGCAAGGACAGGGCCTAACCCGAACACCGGGGAGCTGTTTTTT. Protein product: CASRARTGPNPNTGELFF.

The rearrangement uses TRBV25-1 and TRBJ2-1, with 11 bases aligning to TRBD1. V gave up 6 bases and J gave up 4 bases; unmatched junction bases: 8. Germline CDR1 MGHDK, CDR2 SYGVNS. The length of the CDR3 is 16 residues. Here the CDR3 reads CASRTGDRGFYNEQFF. The DNA of the CDR3 is TGTGCCAGCAGGACCGGGGACAGGGGGTTTTACAATGAGCAGTTCTTC.

The V call is TRBV27, the J call TRBJ2-7; a weak D match, TRBD2 (6 bases). The ends were cut back, 1 base at V and 0 bases at J, with 10 bases in the middle. The CDR3 is made up of 15 amino acids. The germline CDR1 and CDR2 sequences are MNHEY and SMNVEV (reference sequence). The chain's CDR3 is CASSLYRETSYEQYF. The CDR3 nucleotides read TGTGCCAGCAGTTTATACCGGGAGACCTCCTACGAGCAGTACTTC.

This chain connects TRBV6-5 to TRBJ2-5; D is undetermined. The CDR3 length is 13 residues. In germline, CDR1 is MNHEY, CDR2 SVGAGI. Trimming took off 5 bases at V and 2 bases at J, with 9 bases between the two ends. CDR3 sequence reads: CASSRGLQETQYF. CDR3 coding DNA: TGTGCCAGCAGTCGCGGCCTTCAAGAGACCCAGTACTTC.

This chain links TRBV9 with TRBJ1-2, with TRBD1 identical over 10 bases. Germline V lookup: CDR1 SGDLS, CDR2 YYNGEE. V was pared by 4 bases and J by 6 bases, with 9 bases of the junction left unmatched. This CDR3 is 15 amino acids long. DNA for the CDR3: TGTGCCAGCAGCACTTTTGGACAGGGGGGAAATGGCTACACCTTC. It translates to CASSTFGQGGNGYTF.

This chain uses TRBV12-5 with TRBJ2-2; D unresolved. Per the germline V gene, CDR1 is LGHNT and CDR2 is FRNRAP. The CDR3 has 13 amino acids. V lost 3 bases, J lost 4 bases, and 6 bases lay in between. The CDR3 reads CASGFLFTGELFF. The CDR3 coding sequence is TGTGCTAGTGGTTTCCTGTTCACCGGGGAGCTGTTTTTT.

The rearrangement links TRBV30 to TRBJ1-1; D is possibly TRBD1 (5 bases). The V gene lost 4 bases and the J gene lost 3 bases, with 9 bases spanning the gap. Germline values: CDR1 GTSNPN, CDR2 SVGIG (reference sequence). The CDR3 is made up of 12 amino acids. The CDR3 sequence: CAWMGGDTEAFF. CDR3 DNA sequence: TGTGCCTGGATGGGGGGGGACACTGAAGCTTTCTTT.

This chain uses TRBV29-1 with TRBJ2-1; possibly TRBD1 for D (5 bases). The V and J ends lost 0 bases and 6 bases respectively, with 12 bases between them. Germline lookup yields CDR1 SQVTM and CDR2 ANQGSEA. This CDR3 contains 14 residues. CDR3 in DNA: TGCAGCGTTGAAGAGGGGCAGGGTGGCAATGAGCAGTTCTTC. Encoded protein: CSVEEGQGGNEQFF.

V is TRBV7-2 and J is TRBJ2-2, with 8 bases fitting TRBD1. The CDR3 length is 16 residues. The germline V gene encodes CDR1 SGHTA and CDR2 FQGNSA. The V segment lost 0 bases and the J segment 6 bases; nucleotides outside the gene matches: 6. The CDR3 sequence is CASSLAAGGAAGELFF. DNA of the CDR3: TGTGCCAGCAGCTTAGCGGCAGGGGGCGCCGCCGGGGAGCTGTTTTTT.

The chain couples TRBV10-1 to TRBJ2-5, with 10 bases identical to TRBD2. V lost 3 bases and J lost 1; bases outside the gene matches: 5. The germline V gene has CDR1 WNHNN and CDR2 SYGVQD (reference sequence). The CDR3 runs 16 residues. The CDR3 DNA is TGCGCCAGCAGTGATCGTCTAGCGGGGGCCCAAGAGACCCAGTACTTC. Translation gives CASSDRLAGAQETQYF.

This chain joins TRBV27 and TRBJ2-7; tentative D call: TRBD1 (6 bases). Trimming shortened V by 6 bases and J by 4 bases, and 19 bases separated the two germline ends. Germline CDR1 reads MNHEY; CDR2 reads SMNVEV (reference sequence). The CDR3 is 15 residues long. DNA for the CDR3: TGTGCCAGCAGCCCTTGGGGGCCGAGTAAATACGAGCAGTACTTC. It encodes CASSPWGPSKYEQYF.

Of note for this clone: Other DNA sequences within the sample encode an identical CDR3. This chain joins TRBV5-1 and TRBJ2-7; TRBD1 might be the D (5 bases). The CDR3 covers 13 residues. V lost 0 bases and J 1 base, leaving 5 bases between the germline ends. CDR1 and CDR2 from the germline V gene are SGHRS and YFSETQ. CDR3 protein: CASSLDRSYEQYF. The CDR3 DNA sequence: TGCGCCAGCAGCTTGGACAGGTCCTACGAGCAGTACTTC.